This TCR beta chain was observed in a study of glioma-infiltrating T cells. The CDR3 spans 15 residues. The V gene's germline CDR1 is MDHEN and CDR2 SYDVKM. Deletions cut 3 bases from V and 14 bases from J, with 23 bases between. Study conclusions and caveats: Non-neoplastic patients had below-expected tissue-blood divergence, while all gliomas exceeded expectation. CDR3 overlap between tissue and blood was very small.

Using RNA template, CDR3s of TCR alpha and beta were amplified with iRepertoire arm-PCR. One-step reverse transcription and amplification started from approximately 100-400 ng of tissue mRNA or PBMC total RNA. Using its own MiXCR run on the multiplex PCR reads, TCRdb lists one record per CDR3 protein. The sample shows under 200,000 distinct CDR3 sequences, 43% of them seen only once. In the case of this clonotype: What it binds is not known.

V is TRBV28 and J is TRBJ1-5, with D maybe TRBD1 (5 bases). This clonotype was obtained from a human donor with low-grade glioma or glioblastoma, undergoing nonglioma brain surgery, or in good health (not recorded which). Sequencing used glioma tissue, nonneoplastic brain tissue, or PBMCs (not recorded which). The CDR3 bases are TGTGCCAGCAGTTTGGGAAGGGGAGGTTATCAGACCAAGCATTTT. As protein: CASSLGRGGYQTKHF.